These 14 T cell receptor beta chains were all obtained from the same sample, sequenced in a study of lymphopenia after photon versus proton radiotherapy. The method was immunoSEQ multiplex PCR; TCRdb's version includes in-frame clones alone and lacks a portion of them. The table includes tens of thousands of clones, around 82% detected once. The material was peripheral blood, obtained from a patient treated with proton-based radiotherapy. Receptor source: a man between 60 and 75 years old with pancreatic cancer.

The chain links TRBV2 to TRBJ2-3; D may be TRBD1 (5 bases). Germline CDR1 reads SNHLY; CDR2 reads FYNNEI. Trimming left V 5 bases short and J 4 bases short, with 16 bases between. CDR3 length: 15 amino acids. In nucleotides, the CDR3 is TGTGCCAGCAGTCCTTCCGACTTCAGGGCAGATACGCAGTATTTT. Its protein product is CASSPSDFRADTQYF. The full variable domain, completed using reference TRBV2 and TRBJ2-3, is EPEVTQTPSHQVTQMGQEVILRCVPISNHLYFYWYRQILGQKVEFLVSFYNNEISEKSEIFDDQFSVERPDGSNFTLKIRSTKLEDSAMYFCASSPSDFRADTQYFGPGTRLTVL.

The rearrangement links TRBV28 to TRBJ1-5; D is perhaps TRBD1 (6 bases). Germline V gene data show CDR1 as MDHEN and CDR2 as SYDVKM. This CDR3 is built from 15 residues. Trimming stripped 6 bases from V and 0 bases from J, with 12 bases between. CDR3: CASSRTGISNQPQHF. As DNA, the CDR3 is TGTGCCAGCAGCCGCACAGGGATTAGCAATCAGCCCCAGCATTTT.

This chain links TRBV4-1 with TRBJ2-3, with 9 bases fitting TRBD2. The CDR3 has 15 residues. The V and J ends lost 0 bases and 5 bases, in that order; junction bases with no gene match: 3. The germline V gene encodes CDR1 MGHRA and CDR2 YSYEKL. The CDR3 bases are TGCGCCAGCAGCCAAGACCGGACTAGCGTAGATACGCAGTATTTT. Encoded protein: CASSQDRTSVDTQYF.

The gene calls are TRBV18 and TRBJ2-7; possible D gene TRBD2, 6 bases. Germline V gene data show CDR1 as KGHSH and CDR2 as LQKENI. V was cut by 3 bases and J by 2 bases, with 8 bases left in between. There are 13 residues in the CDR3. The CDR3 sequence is CASSPGTAYEQYF. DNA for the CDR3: TGTGCCAGCTCACCGGGGACTGCCTACGAGCAGTACTTC.

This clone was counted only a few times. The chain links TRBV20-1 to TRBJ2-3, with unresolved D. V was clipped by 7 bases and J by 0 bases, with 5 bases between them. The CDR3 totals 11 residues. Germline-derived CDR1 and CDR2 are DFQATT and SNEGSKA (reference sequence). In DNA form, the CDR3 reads TGCAGTGGACGGAGCACAGATACGCAGTATTTT. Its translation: CSGRSTDTQYF.

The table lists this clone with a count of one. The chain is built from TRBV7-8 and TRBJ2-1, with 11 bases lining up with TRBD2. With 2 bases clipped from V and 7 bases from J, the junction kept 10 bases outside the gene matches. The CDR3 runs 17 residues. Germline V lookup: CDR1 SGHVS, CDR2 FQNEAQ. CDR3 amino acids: CASSLIMATSGINEQFF. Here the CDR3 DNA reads TGTGCCAGCAGCTTAATTATGGCGACTAGCGGGATTAATGAGCAGTTCTTC. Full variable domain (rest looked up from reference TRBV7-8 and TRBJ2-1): GAGVSQSPRYKVAKRGQDVALRCDPISGHVSLFWYQQALGQGPEFLTYFQNEAQLDKSGLPSDRFFAERPEGSVSTLKIQRTQQEDSAVYLCASSLIMATSGINEQFFGPGTRLTVL.

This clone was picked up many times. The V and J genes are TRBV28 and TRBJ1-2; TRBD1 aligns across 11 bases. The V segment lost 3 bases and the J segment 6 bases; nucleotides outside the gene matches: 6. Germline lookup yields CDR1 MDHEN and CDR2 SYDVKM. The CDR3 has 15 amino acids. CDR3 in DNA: TGTGCCAGCAGTTTCCAGCCGGGACAGGGGGATGGCTACACCTTC. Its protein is CASSFQPGQGDGYTF.

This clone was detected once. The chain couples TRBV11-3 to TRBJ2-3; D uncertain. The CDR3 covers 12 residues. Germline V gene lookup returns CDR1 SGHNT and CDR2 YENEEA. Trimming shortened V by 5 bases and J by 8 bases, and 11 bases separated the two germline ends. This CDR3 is CASSLRASTQYF. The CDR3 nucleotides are TGTGCCAGCAGCCTCCGGGCCTCTACGCAGTATTTT.

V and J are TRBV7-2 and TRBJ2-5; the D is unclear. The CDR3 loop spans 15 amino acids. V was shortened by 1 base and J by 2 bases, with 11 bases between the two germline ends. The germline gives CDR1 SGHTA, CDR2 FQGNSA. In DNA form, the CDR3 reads TGTGCCAGCAGCTTAGTTGCGGACCCACAAGAGACCCAGTACTTC. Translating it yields CASSLVADPQETQYF.

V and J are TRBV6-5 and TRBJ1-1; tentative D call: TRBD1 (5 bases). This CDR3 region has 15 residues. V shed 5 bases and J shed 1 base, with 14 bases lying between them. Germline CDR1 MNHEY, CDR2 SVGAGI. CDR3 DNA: TGTGCCAGCAGTCCCCCCGGGACGGCGAACACTGAAGCTTTCTTT. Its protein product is CASSPPGTANTEAFF.

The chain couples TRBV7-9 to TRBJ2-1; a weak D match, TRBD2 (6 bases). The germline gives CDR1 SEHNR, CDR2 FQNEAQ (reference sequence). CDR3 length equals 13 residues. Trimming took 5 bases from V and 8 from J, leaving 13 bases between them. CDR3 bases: TGTGCCAGCAGCCCCATGCGGGAAGATGAGCAGTTCTTC. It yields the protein CASSPMREDEQFF.

The chain's CDR3 is CASSLLGLSPDNEQFF. The CDR3 coding sequence is TGTGCCAGCAGCCTACTGGGTTTGAGTCCCGACAATGAGCAGTTCTTC. The rearrangement uses TRBV7-2 and TRBJ2-1, with unresolved D. There are 16 residues in the CDR3. V was cut by 5 bases and J by 5 bases, with 19 bases left in between. Germline CDR1 is SGHTA and CDR2 is FQGNSA.

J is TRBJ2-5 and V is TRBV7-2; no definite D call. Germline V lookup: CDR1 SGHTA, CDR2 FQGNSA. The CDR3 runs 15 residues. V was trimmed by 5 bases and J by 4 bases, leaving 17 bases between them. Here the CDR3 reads CASSPGDSYRETQYF. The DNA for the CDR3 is TGTGCCAGCAGCCCGGGTGACTCCTACAGAGAGACCCAGTACTTC. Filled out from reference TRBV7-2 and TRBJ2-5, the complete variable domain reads GAGVSQSPSNKVTEKGKDVELRCDPISGHTALYWYRQSLGQGLEFLIYFQGNSAPDKSGLPSDRFSAERTGGSVSTLTIQRTQQEDSAVYLCASSPGDSYRETQYFGPGTRLLVL.

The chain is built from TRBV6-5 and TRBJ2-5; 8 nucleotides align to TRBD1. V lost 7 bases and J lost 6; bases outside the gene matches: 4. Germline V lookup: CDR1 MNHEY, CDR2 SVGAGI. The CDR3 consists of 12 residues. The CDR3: CASNGQGQTQYF. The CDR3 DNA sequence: TGTGCCAGCAACGGACAGGGACAGACCCAGTACTTC.